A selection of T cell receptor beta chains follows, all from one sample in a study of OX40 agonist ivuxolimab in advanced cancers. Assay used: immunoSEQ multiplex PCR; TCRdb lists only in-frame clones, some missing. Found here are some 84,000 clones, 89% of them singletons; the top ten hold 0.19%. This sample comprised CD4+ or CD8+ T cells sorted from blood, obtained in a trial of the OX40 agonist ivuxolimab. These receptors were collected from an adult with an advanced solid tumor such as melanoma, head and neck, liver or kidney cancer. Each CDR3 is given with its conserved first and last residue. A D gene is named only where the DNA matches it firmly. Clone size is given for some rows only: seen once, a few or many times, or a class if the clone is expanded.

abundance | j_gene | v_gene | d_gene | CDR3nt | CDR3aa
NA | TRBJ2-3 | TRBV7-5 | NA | TGTGCCAGAAGCTTACCGGGGACGCAATGTACAGATACGCAGTATTTT | CARSLPGTQCTDTQYF
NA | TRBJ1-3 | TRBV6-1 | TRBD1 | TGTGCCAGCAGTGCCTCGACTAAAGACAGGGGAGATAGGAGAAACACCATATATTTT | CASSASTKDRGDRRNTIYF
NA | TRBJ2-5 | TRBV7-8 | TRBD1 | TGTGCCAGCAGCTTAGCGCGGACAGGGCTCCAAGAGACCCAGTACTTC | CASSLARTGLQETQYF
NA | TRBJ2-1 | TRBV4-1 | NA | TGCGCCAGCAGCCGGACATCGGCGGGAACCAATGAGCAGTTCTTC | CASSRTSAGTNEQFF
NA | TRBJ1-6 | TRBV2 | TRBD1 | TGTGCCAGCCGGGACAGTGAAAATTCACCCCTCCACTTT | CASRDSENSPLHF
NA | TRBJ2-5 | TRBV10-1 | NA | TGCGCCAGCAATGGGAACAAACAAGAGACCCAGTACTTC | CASNGNKQETQYF
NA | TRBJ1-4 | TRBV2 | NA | TGTGCCAGCAGCCTCGGACCGCTGGGAGGTGAAAAACTGTTTTTT | CASSLGPLGGEKLFF
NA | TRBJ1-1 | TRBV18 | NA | TGTGCCAGCTCACCACGGGCAGGACCGAACACTGAAGCTTTCTTT | CASSPRAGPNTEAFF
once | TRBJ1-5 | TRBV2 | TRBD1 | TGTGCCAGCAGTGCCTCAGGGGGCCTCAATCAGCCCCAGCATTTT | CASSASGGLNQPQHF
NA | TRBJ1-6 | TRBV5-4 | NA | TGTGCCAGCAGCTTGGGCGGGTTAAATTCACCCCTCCACTTT | CASSLGGLNSPLHF
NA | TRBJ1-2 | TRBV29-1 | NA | TGCAGCGTTTACATCAGGGTTGATGGCTACACCTTC | CSVYIRVDGYTF
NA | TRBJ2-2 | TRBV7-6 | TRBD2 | TGTGCCAGCAGCTTAGCGACGGTTAGCGGGAGGGAGAACACCGGGGAGCTGTTTTTT | CASSLATVSGRENTGELFF
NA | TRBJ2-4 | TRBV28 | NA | TGTGCCAGCAGTCGCGCAGGGGACTCCAAAAACATTCAGTACTTC | CASSRAGDSKNIQYF
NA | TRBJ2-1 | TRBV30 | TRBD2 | TGTGCCTGGCGACGACTAGCAGGGTCCTACAATGAGCAGTTCTTC | CAWRRLAGSYNEQFF
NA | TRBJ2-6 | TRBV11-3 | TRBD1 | TGTGCCAGCAGCTCTGCAGGGGGCGCTGGGGCCAACGTCCTGACTTTC | CASSSAGGAGANVLTF
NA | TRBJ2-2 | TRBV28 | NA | TGTGCCAGCAGGATAGGCACCGGGGAGCTGTTTTTT | CASRIGTGELFF
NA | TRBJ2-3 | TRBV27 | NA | TGTGCCAGCAGTTTATGGGGCAGCTACTCACTCGATACGCAGTATTTT | CASSLWGSYSLDTQYF
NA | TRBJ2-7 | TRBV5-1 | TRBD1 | TGCGCCAGCAGCTTGGGACAGGGTCTTCTCGAGCAGTACTTC | CASSLGQGLLEQYF
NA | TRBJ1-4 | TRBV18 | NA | TGTGCCAGCTCACCAGGAGGGATTAATGAAAAACTGTTTTTT | CASSPGGINEKLFF
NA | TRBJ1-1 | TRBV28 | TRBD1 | TGTGCCAGCAGTAAGCAGGGGGTGAGAACGGCTTTCTTT | CASSKQGVRTAFF
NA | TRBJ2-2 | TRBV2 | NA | TGTGCCAGTCGCGGCGGGGGCGCAGATACCGGGGAGCTGTTTTTT | CASRGGGADTGELFF
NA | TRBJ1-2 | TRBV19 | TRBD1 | TGTGCCAGTAGTTCGACAGGGGGCGTCTCTGGCTACACCTTC | CASSSTGGVSGYTF
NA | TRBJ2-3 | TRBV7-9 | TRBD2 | TGTGCCAGCAGCTCGCCCCTTCGACCAGCGGGAGGCACAGATACGCAGTATTTT | CASSSPLRPAGGTDTQYF
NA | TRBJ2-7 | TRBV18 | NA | TGTGCCAGCTCACCATGGGGGGACTCCTACGAGCAGTACTTC | CASSPWGDSYEQYF
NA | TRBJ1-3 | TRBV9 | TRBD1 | TGTGCCAGCAGCCTAGGGACAGGGGGAAACACCATATATTTT | CASSLGTGGNTIYF
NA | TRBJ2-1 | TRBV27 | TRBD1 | TGTGCCAGCAGTTTATATTTCGGCGTAGGGGGCCGGAGTGAGCAGTTCTTC | CASSLYFGVGGRSEQFF
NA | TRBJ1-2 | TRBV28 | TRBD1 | TGTGCCAGCAGTTTAACAGGGGCGCTCTATAACTATGGCTACACCTTC | CASSLTGALYNYGYTF
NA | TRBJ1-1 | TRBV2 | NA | TGTGCCAGCAGTGGGACGGGCACTGAAGCTTTCTTT | CASSGTGTEAFF
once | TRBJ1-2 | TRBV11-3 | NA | TGTGCCAGCAGCTTTGACGGGAACTATGGCTACACCTTC | CASSFDGNYGYTF
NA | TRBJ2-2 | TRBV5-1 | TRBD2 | TGCGCCAGCAGCTTGCGGGAGGGAGCCGGGGAGCTGTTTTTT | CASSLREGAGELFF
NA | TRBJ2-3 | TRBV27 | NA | TGTGCCAGCCTAGAGGGACTGCTCTCTAGCACAGATACGCAGTATTTT | CASLEGLLSSTDTQYF
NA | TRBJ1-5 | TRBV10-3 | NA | TGTGCCATCAGTGAGTCGCTAGGAGGGGCTCAGCCCCAGCATTTT | CAISESLGGAQPQHF
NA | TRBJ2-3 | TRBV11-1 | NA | TGTGCCAGCAGCTTAGCGGCAGGGTTGGACACAGATACGCAGTATTTT | CASSLAAGLDTDTQYF
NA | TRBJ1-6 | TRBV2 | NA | TGTGCCAGCAAACGTGACGGCGTCCCCAATTCACCCCTCCACTTT | CASKRDGVPNSPLHF
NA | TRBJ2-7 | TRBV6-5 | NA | TGTGCCAGCAGCCTTTCTGCCTACGAGCAGTACTTC | CASSLSAYEQYF
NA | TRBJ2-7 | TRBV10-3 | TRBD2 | TGTGCCATCAGCCAGACTAGCGGGAGGATGACCCCCTACGAGCAGTACTTC | CAISQTSGRMTPYEQYF
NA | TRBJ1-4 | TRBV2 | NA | TGTGCCAGCAGTGGGGCGGGTCGTGAAAAACTGTTTTTT | CASSGAGREKLFF
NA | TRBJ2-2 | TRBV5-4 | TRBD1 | TGTGCCAGCAGCTTCGAATTAAGGGGGCGCGGCACCGGGGAGCTGTTTTTT | CASSFELRGRGTGELFF
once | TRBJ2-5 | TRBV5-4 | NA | TGTGCCAGCAGCTCTATAGCGGTACAAGAGACCCAGTACTTC | CASSSIAVQETQYF
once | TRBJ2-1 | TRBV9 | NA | TGTGCCAGCAGCGGTCGGGGGTCCTCCTACAATGAGCAGTTCTTC | CASSGRGSSYNEQFF
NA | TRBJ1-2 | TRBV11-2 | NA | TGTGCCAGCAGCTTAGGAGGGGGTACATCGGGCTATGGCTACACCTTC | CASSLGGGTSGYGYTF